This record concerns one T cell receptor (beta chain) sequence. What it binds is unknown. Germline V gives CDR1 SNHLY, CDR2 FYNNEI. V lost 3 bases and J lost 0, with 12 bases in between. The CDR3 is 15 residues long. The data are from a study of CD4+ T cells in melanoma. Findings of the study overall: Reportedly, melanoma neoantigen-specific CD4+ T cells showed varied differentiation states. A reported correlation linked neoantigen-specific CD4+ T cells to CD8+, macrophage and B cell function.

Sequencing was performed with immunoSEQ multiplex PCR; in TCRdb, only in-frame clones are kept and a portion is missing. This sample has more than 8,500 clones, with approximately 69% found just once. This TCR was recovered from a human donor with melanoma. This chain joins TRBV2 and TRBJ2-7; D is uncertain. The sample taken for sequencing was peripheral blood. The CDR3 region has the DNA TGTGCCAGCAGTGATATGGCAGGTCCCTCCTACGAGCAGTACTTC. Translation gives CASSDMAGPSYEQYF.